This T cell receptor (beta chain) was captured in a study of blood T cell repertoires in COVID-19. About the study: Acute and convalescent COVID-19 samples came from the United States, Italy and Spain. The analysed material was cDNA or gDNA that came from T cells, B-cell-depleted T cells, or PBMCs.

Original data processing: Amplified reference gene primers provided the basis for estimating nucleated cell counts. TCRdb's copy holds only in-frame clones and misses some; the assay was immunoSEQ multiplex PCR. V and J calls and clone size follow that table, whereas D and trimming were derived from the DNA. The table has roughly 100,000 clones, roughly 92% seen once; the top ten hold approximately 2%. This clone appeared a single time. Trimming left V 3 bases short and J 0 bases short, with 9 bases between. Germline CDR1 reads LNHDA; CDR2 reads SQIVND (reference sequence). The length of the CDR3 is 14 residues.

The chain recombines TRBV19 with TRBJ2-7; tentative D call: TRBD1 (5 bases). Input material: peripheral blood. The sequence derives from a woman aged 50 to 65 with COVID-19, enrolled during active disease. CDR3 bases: TGTGCCAGTAGTATCGGCGGACACTCCTACGAGCAGTACTTC. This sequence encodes CASSIGGHSYEQYF.